The sample holds a few counts of the clone carrying this T cell receptor beta chain. In the source study's methods: Using reference gene primer amplification, nucleated cell counts were estimated. Measured with immunoSEQ multiplex PCR; TCRdb has only the in-frame clones, and not every one. Clonal size and the V and J genes are those of that table, whereas D and trimming came from the DNA. The data contain 130,000 to 150,000 clones, 70% to 85% of them singletons. This CDR3 spans 15 amino acids. V gave up 0 bases and J gave up 6 bases, with 13 bases separating them. The germline V gene has CDR1 SGHNT and CDR2 YYREEE (reference sequence). The data are from a study of blood T cell repertoires in COVID-19. Study overall: T cells, B-cell-depleted T cells, or PBMCs provided the cDNA or gDNA that served as material.

The chain links TRBV5-4 to TRBJ2-1; possible D gene TRBD1, 7 bases. This TCR was sampled from a woman of 80 years or more in a cohort sampled during active or convalescent COVID-19. Sequencing input: peripheral blood. The CDR3 DNA sequence: TGTGCCAGCAGCTTGGGCGGGACAGAGTCCAATGAGCAGTTCTTC. This codes for CASSLGGTESNEQFF.